What follows describes a single TCR beta chain. In the authors' workflow: Estimated nucleated cell counts came from reference gene primer amplification. Only in-frame clones appear in the TCRdb table, and some are missing; sequencing was by immunoSEQ multiplex PCR. V, J and clone size were drawn from that table, and D and trimming were deduced from the DNA. The table shows 130,000 to 150,000 clones, with 70% to 85% occurring only once. V was pared by 4 bases and J by 4 bases, with 9 bases of the junction left unmatched. CDR1 SQVTM and CDR2 ANQGSEA come from the germline V gene. This CDR3 has 14 amino acids. This specimen belongs to a study of blood T cell repertoires in COVID-19. Study-wide background: Acute and convalescent COVID-19 specimens originated in the United States, Italy and Spain. T cells, B-cell-depleted T cells, or PBMCs provided the cDNA or gDNA that served as material.

The chain employs TRBV29-1 and TRBJ2-5, with 7 bases fitting TRBD1. The sequence derives from a woman aged 80 or over with acute or convalescent COVID-19. The specimen sequenced was peripheral blood. The CDR3 region has the DNA TGCAGCGTTGCCCGACAGGGTTGGGGAGAGACCCAGTACTTC. It encodes CSVARQGWGETQYF. The full variable domain, with the rest looked up from reference TRBV29-1 and TRBJ2-5, is SAVISQKPSRDICQRGTSLTIQCQVDSQVTMMFWYRQQPGQSLTLIATANQGSEATYESGFVIDKFPISRPNLTFSTLTVSNMSPEDSSIYLCSVARQGWGETQYFGPGTRLLVL.